This T cell receptor beta chain stems from a study of T-cell reconstitution after alpha-beta-depleted transplantation in children. Study results and limitations: At one year after transplant, newly produced T cells mostly accounted for T-cell counts and diversity. The study traced high day-60 TCRbeta diversity in some patients to surviving recipient T cells and thymic progenitors.

In regard to this clonotype: Antigen: not known.

V lost 6 bases and J lost 4, with 12 bases in between. The length of the CDR3 is 13 residues. Germline assignment: CDR1 MDHEN and CDR2 SYDVKM. Preparation of the TCRbeta library used unique molecular identifiers. TCRdb independently ran MiXCR on the PCR reads; one entry per CDR3 protein. This table holds thousands of distinct CDR3 sequences, about 8.2% found once. This material consisted of PBMCs, mostly from graft donor cells, taken 180 days after TCRalphabeta/CD19-depleted stem cell transplant. The rearrangement links TRBV28 to TRBJ2-5; perhaps D is TRBD1 or TRBD2 (5 bases each). The sequence was collected from a male patient aged 2-9 years who had a stem cell transplant for acute lymphoblastic leukemia, so the T cells may come from the graft donor. For the CDR3, the DNA is TGTGCCAGCAGCCCGGGGCGGTTAGAGACCCAGTACTTC. Translation: CASSPGRLETQYF. The full variable domain, its missing parts supplied by reference TRBV28 and TRBJ2-5, is DVKVTQSSRYLVKRTGEKVFLECVQDMDHENMFWYRQDPGLGLRLIYFSYDVKMKEKGDIPEGYSVSREKKERFSLILESASTNQTSMYLCASSPGRLETQYFGPGTRLLVL.